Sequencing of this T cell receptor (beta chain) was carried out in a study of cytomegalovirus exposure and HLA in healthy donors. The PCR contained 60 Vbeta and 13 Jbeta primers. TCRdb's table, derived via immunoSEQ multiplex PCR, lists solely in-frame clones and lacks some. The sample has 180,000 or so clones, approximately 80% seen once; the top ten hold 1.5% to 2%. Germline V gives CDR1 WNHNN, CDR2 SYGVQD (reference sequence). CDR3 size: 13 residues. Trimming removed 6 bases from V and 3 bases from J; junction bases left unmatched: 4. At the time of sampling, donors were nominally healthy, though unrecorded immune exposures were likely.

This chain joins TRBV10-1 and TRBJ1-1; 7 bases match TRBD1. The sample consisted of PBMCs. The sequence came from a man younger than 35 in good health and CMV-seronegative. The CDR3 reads CASSRDRDTEAFF. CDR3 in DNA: TGCGCCAGCAGCCGTGACAGGGACACTGAAGCTTTCTTT.